This TCR beta chain came from a study of cytotoxic CD8 clonotypes in ibrutinib-treated CLL. Regarding the study as a whole: Ibrutinib response saw clonality rise, and progression saw it return toward baseline. Baseline-level clonality went beyond age-matched healthy donors and moved in step with circulating CD8+ T-cell counts.

As to this clone: Antigen specificity is unknown.

Sequenced by immunoSEQ multiplex PCR; TCRdb stores in-frame clones only, minus some. The table records some 350,000 clones, approximately 67% of them present only once. The germline V gene has CDR1 SGHRS and CDR2 YFSETQ. CDR3 length: 14 residues. The V gene end was trimmed by 0 bases and the J gene end by 3 bases; junction bases not matched to a gene: 2. The chain joins TRBV5-1 to TRBJ2-7; TRBD2 matches 8 bases. This material consisted of PBMCs, taken after 36 months of ibrutinib treatment. The TCR originated in a human donor with chronic lymphocytic leukemia. This CDR3 is CASSLGREGYEQYF. Written as DNA, the CDR3 is TGCGCCAGCAGCTTGGGACGGGAGGGCTACGAGCAGTACTTC.